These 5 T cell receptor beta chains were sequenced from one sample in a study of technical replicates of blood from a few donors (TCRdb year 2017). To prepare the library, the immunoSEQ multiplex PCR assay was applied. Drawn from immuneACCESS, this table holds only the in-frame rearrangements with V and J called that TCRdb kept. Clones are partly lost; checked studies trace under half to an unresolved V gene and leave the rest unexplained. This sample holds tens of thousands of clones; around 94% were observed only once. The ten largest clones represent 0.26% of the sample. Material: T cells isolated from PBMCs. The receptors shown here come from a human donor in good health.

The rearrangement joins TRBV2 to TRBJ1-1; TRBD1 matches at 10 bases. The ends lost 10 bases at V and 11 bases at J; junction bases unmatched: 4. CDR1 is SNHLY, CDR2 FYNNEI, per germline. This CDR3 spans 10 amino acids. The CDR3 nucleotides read TGTGCCACCGGGACAGGGGCTGCTTTCTTT. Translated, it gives CATGTGAAFF.

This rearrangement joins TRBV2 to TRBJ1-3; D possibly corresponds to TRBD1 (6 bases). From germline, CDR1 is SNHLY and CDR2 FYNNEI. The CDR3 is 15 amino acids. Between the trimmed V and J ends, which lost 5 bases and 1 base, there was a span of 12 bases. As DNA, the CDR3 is TGTGCCAGCAGTCAACAGGGAAGTTCTGGAAACACCATATATTTT. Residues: CASSQQGSSGNTIYF.

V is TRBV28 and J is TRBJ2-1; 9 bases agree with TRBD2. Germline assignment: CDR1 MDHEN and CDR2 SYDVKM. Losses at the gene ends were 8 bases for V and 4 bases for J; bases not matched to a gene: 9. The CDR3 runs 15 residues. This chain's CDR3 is CASETSGRLYNEQFF. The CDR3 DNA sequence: TGTGCCAGCGAGACCAGCGGGAGGTTATACAATGAGCAGTTCTTC.

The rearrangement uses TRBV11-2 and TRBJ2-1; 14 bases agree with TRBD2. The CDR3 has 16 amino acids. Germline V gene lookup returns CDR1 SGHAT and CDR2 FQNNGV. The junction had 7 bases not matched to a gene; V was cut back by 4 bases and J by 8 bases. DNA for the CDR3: TGTGCCAGCAGCTCCCGACTAGCGGGGGGGCCCCATGAGCAGTTCTTC. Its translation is CASSSRLAGGPHEQFF.

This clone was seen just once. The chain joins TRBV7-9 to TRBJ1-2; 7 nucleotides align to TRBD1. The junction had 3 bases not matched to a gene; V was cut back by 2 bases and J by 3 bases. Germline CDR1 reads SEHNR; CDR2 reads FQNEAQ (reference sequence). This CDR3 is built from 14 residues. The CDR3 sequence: CASSLLDRDYGYTF. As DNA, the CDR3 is TGTGCCAGCAGCTTACTAGACAGGGACTATGGCTACACCTTC.